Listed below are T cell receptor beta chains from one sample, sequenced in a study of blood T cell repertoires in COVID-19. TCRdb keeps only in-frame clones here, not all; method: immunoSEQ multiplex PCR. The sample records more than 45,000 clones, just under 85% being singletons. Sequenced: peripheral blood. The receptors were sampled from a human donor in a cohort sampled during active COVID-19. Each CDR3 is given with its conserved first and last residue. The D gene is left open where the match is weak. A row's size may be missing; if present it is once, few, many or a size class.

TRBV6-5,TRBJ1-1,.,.,CASSYAGEAFF,TGTGCCAGCAGTTACGCGGGTGAAGCTTTCTTT
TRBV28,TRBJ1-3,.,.,CASSFNRNSGNTIYF,TGTGCCAGCAGTTTTAACAGAAACTCTGGAAACACCATATATTTT
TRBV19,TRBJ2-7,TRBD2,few,CASSPFRTSVDEQYF,TGTGCCAGTAGTCCCTTTAGGACTAGCGTCGACGAGCAGTACTTC
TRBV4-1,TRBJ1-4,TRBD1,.,CASSRGQGYDEKLFF,TGCGCCAGCAGCCGAGGACAGGGGTATGATGAAAAACTGTTTTTT
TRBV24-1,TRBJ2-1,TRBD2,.,CATSMTSGSSYNEQFF,TGTGCCACCAGTATGACTAGCGGGAGCTCCTACAATGAGCAGTTCTTC
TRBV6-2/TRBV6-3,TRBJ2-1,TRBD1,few,CASSPDRAYNEQFF,TGTGCCAGCAGCCCGGACAGGGCCTACAATGAGCAGTTCTTC
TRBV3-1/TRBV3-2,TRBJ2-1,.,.,CASSHSDSYYNEQFF,TGTGCCAGCAGCCATTCTGACAGCTACTACAATGAGCAGTTCTTC
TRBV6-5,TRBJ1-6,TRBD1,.,CASSRQDRANSPLHF,TGTGCCAGCAGTAGGCAGGACAGGGCTAATTCACCCCTCCACTTT
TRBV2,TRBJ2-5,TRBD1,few,CASLKDRGLETQYF,TGTGCCAGTCTGAAGGACAGGGGCTTAGAGACCCAGTACTTC
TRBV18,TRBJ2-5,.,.,CASSPRPSTLGETQYF,TGTGCCAGCTCACCGAGGCCGAGTACGCTCGGGGAGACCCAGTACTTC
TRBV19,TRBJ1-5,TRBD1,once,CASSPDRGHNQPQHF,TGTGCCAGTAGTCCCGACAGGGGACATAATCAGCCCCAGCATTTT
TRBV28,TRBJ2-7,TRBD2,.,CASSLDLAGPMGEQYF,TGTGCCAGCAGTTTGGATCTAGCGGGCCCCATGGGTGAGCAGTACTTC
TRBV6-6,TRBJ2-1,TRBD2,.,CASSGRFREQFF,TGTGCCTCTAGCGGGAGATTCCGGGAGCAGTTCTTC
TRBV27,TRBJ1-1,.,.,CASSLVFQPGGAFF,TGTGCCAGCAGTTTAGTATTTCAACCCGGGGGAGCTTTCTTT
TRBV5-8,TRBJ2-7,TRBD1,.,CASSFISGQGGEQYF,TGTGCCAGCAGCTTCATATCAGGACAGGGGGGCGAGCAGTACTTC
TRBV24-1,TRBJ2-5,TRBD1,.,CATSEHPGQGSGETQYF,TGTGCCACCAGTGAGCACCCGGGACAGGGATCTGGGGAGACCCAGTACTTC
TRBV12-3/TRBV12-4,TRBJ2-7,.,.,CASSLSRYEQYF,TGTGCCAGCAGTTTAAGCCGCTACGAGCAGTACTTC
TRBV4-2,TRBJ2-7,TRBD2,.,CASSLERGMVEQYF,TGTGCCAGCAGCCTGGAGCGGGGTATGGTCGAGCAGTACTTC
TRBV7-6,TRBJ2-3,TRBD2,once,CASSSGLAGKSSTDTQYF,TGTGCCAGCAGCTCGGGACTAGCGGGGAAATCTAGCACAGATACGCAGTATTTT
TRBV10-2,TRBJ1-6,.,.,CASSGGNSPLHF,TGCGCCAGCAGTGGAGGGAATTCACCCCTCCACTTT
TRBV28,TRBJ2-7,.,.,CASSLTGSSYEQYF,TGTGCCAGCAGTTTAACTGGTAGCTCCTACGAGCAGTACTTC
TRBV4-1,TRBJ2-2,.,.,CASSQTGTPYTGELFF,TGCGCCAGCAGCCAAACCGGGACACCATACACCGGGGAGCTGTTTTTT
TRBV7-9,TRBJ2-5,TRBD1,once,CASSLETDRGGETQYF,TGTGCCAGCAGCCTCGAAACCGACAGGGGCGGGGAGACCCAGTACTTC